This is a list of T cell receptor beta chains from one sample in a study of T cell responses to AZD1222 COVID-19 vaccine. Using immunoSEQ multiplex PCR, the repertoire was profiled, and TCRdb retains in-frame clones only, with some absent. The sample lists 50,000 or so clones, about 89% seen once, with roughly 5.3% in the top ten. The sequenced sample was peripheral blood, obtained 28 days after the second AZD1222 dose. The source of these receptors is an adult who received the AZD1222 COVID-19 vaccine. Each CDR3 is given with its conserved first and last residue. Each record gives: clone size, J gene, D gene, V gene, CDR3 protein, CDR3 DNA. A D gene is named only where the DNA matches it firmly. A clone size is listed for some rows: how often the clone was seen (once, few, many), or a class if it is expanded.

>-|TRBJ2-3|-|TRBV5-5
CASSLIGTDTQYF
TGTGCCAGCAGCTTGATCGGCACAGATACGCAGTATTTT
>-|TRBJ1-3|-|TRBV2
CASGQFGNTIYF
TGTGCCAGCGGGCAGTTTGGAAACACCATATATTTT
>-|TRBJ2-3|TRBD2|TRBV11-2
CASSPRLAGGRTDTQYF
TGTGCCAGCAGCCCCCGACTAGCGGGGGGGAGGACAGATACGCAGTATTTT
>few|TRBJ2-1|-|TRBV9
CASSSNRGRNEQFF
TGTGCCAGCAGCTCCAACCGGGGCCGGAATGAGCAGTTCTTC
>-|TRBJ2-2|-|TRBV9
CASSVGAEPTGELFF
TGTGCCAGCAGCGTAGGAGCGGAACCCACCGGGGAGCTGTTTTTT
>once|TRBJ2-3|TRBD2|TRBV3-1/TRBV3-2
CASSQDPLREPTDTQYF
TGTGCCAGCAGCCAAGATCCCTTGCGGGAGCCCACAGATACGCAGTATTTT
>-|TRBJ2-1|-|TRBV9
CASSPSGSYNEQFF
TGTGCCAGCAGCCCTTCCGGGAGCTACAATGAGCAGTTCTTC
>-|TRBJ2-7|-|TRBV14
CASSQKALGVMNYEQYF
TGTGCCAGCAGCCAAAAAGCCCTCGGGGTAATGAACTACGAGCAGTACTTC
>-|TRBJ2-3|-|TRBV27
CASSLGGTDTQYF
TGTGCCAGCAGTTTAGGGGGCACAGATACGCAGTATTTT
>-|TRBJ1-2|-|TRBV20-1
CSAWDNYGYTF
TGCAGTGCTTGGGATAACTATGGCTACACCTTC
>-|TRBJ1-6|-|TRBV7-5
CVRSLKTGLRNSPLHF
TGTGTCAGAAGCTTAAAAACCGGGCTTCGGAATTCACCCCTCCACTTT
>-|TRBJ1-5|-|TRBV6-6
CASSWPFNQPQHF
TGTGCCAGCAGTTGGCCGTTTAATCAGCCCCAGCATTTT
>-|TRBJ1-4|-|TRBV12-3/TRBV12-4
CASSPREGALFF
TGTGCCAGCAGTCCCAGGGAGGGAGCGCTGTTTTTT
>-|TRBJ2-7|TRBD2|TRBV28
CASSILGLAGAYEQYF
TGTGCCAGCAGTATTCTGGGACTAGCGGGAGCCTACGAGCAGTACTTC
>-|TRBJ2-7|-|TRBV7-2
CASSPRKEQYF
TGTGCCAGCAGCCCGCGTAAGGAGCAGTACTTC
>-|TRBJ2-2|TRBD2|TRBV20-1
CSASVLRGLAGSGTGELFF
TGCAGTGCTAGTGTTCTCCGGGGACTAGCGGGTTCGGGGACCGGGGAGCTGTTTTTT
>-|TRBJ1-4|TRBD1|TRBV6-6
CASRDITGVSNEKLFF
TGTGCCAGCAGGGATATAACAGGGGTTTCTAATGAAAAACTGTTTTTT
>-|TRBJ2-5|-|TRBV24-1
CATSDPAGVYQETQYF
TGTGCCACCAGTGACCCGGCAGGGGTGTACCAAGAGACCCAGTACTTC
>few|TRBJ1-2|-|TRBV21-1
CASRGLNYGYTF
TGTGCCAGCCGGGGGTTGAACTATGGCTACACCTTC
>-|TRBJ1-2|-|TRBV5-1
CASSLIGSDYDYGYTF
TGCGCCAGCAGCTTGATCGGCTCCGATTACGACTATGGCTACACCTTC
>-|TRBJ2-3|-|TRBV7-2
CASSSPRQSTDTQYF
TGTGCCAGCAGCTCCCCCCGACAGTCCACAGATACGCAGTATTTT
>-|TRBJ2-5|-|TRBV25-1
CASSDETQYF
TGTGCCAGCAGTGACGAGACCCAGTACTTC
>-|TRBJ2-3|-|TRBV7-3
CASSLSGAADTQYF
TGTGCCAGCAGCTTATCAGGGGCAGCGGATACGCAGTATTTT
>-|TRBJ2-5|TRBD1|TRBV15
CATSREQGKETQYF
TGTGCCACCAGCAGAGAACAGGGGAAAGAGACCCAGTACTTC
>-|TRBJ2-1|-|TRBV24-1
CATSDSYRRTDYNEQFF
TGTGCCACCAGTGATTCCTATCGACGGACAGATTACAATGAGCAGTTCTTC
>-|TRBJ2-3|-|TRBV7-9
CASSGQAPIYSTDTQYF
TGTGCCAGCAGCGGGCAGGCGCCGATCTATTCCACAGATACGCAGTATTTT
>once|TRBJ1-2|-|TRBV10-1
CASSDGGGLGGYTF
TGCGCCAGCAGTGATGGGGGAGGCTTGGGAGGCTACACCTTC